Listed below are T cell receptor beta chains from one sample, sequenced in a study of blood T cells in healthy people across ages. TCRdb analysed the 5' RACE reads with MiXCR anew, one entry per CDR3 protein. Among hundreds of thousands of distinct CDR3 sequences listed, about 48% were seen once. Material: blood. These receptors originate from a man younger than 40 in good health. The CDR3 runs from the conserved cysteine through the conserved F or W. The D gene is left open where the match is weak. Size tells how often a clone was seen (once, few, many) or the class of an expanded clone, and some rows leave it out.

clone size | J gene | D gene | V gene | CDR3 protein | CDR3 DNA
- | TRBJ2-7 | TRBD2 | TRBV19 | CASSISSPGLAMYEQYF | TGTGCCAGTAGTATTTCAAGCCCGGGACTAGCGATGTACGAGCAGTACTTC
- | TRBJ2-1 | - | TRBV28 | CASRRRRFSSYNEQFF | TGTGCCAGCAGGCGTCGGAGGTTTAGCTCCTACAATGAGCAGTTCTTC
few | TRBJ1-1 | TRBD1 | TRBV7-2 | CASSPRTGRVTEAFF | TGTGCCAGCAGCCCCCGGACAGGGCGGGTCACTGAAGCTTTCTTT
- | TRBJ1-1 | - | TRBV7-9 | CASSLARGRVNTEAFF | TGTGCCAGCAGCTTAGCTAGAGGCAGGGTGAACACTGAAGCTTTCTTT
- | TRBJ1-2 | - | TRBV5-1 | CASRVDSNYGYTF | TGCGCCAGCAGAGTGGACAGCAACTATGGCTACACCTTC
few | TRBJ2-4 | - | TRBV5-1 | CASSLSTQGEQYF | TGCGCCAGCAGCTTGAGTACTCAGGGTGAGCAGTACTTC
- | TRBJ2-2 | TRBD2 | TRBV5-4 | CASSLRTRDTGELFF | TGTGCCAGCAGCTTGCGGACTAGGGACACCGGGGAGCTGTTTTTT
few | TRBJ2-7 | TRBD2 | TRBV5-6 | CASSLALAGGNEQYF | TGTGCCAGCAGCTTGGCCCTAGCGGGGGGAAACGAGCAGTACTTC
- | TRBJ2-7 | - | TRBV20-1 | CSARDLAGAYEQYF | TGCAGTGCTAGAGATTTGGCAGGGGCCTACGAGCAGTACTTC
- | TRBJ1-2 | - | TRBV6-5 | CASSSLAISNYGYTF | TGTGCCAGCAGCAGCTTGGCTATATCTAACTATGGCTACACCTTC
- | TRBJ2-2 | - | TRBV3-1 | CASSHGQKTGELFF | TGTGCCAGCAGCCATGGACAGAAAACCGGGGAGCTGTTTTTT
few | TRBJ1-1 | - | TRBV30 | CAWAGFTGTEAFF | TGTGCCTGGGCGGGGTTTACGGGCACTGAAGCTTTCTTT
- | TRBJ2-7 | - | TRBV28 | CASSWLGGSEQYF | TGTGCCAGCAGTTGGCTAGGAGGGAGCGAGCAGTACTTC
- | TRBJ2-1 | - | TRBV6-5 | CASSSPPGRMGNEQFF | TGTGCCAGCAGTTCCCCGCCAGGGAGGATGGGGAATGAGCAGTTCTTC
many | TRBJ2-1 | - | TRBV29-1 | CSVDRSTYNEQFF | TGCAGCGTTGATCGCAGCACCTACAATGAGCAGTTCTTC
few | TRBJ2-7 | TRBD1 | TRBV20-1 | CSADRGMDEQYF | TGCAGTGCCGACAGGGGAATGGACGAGCAGTACTTC
- | TRBJ2-5 | - | TRBV5-5 | CASSLRVGGQETQYF | TGTGCCAGCAGCTTGCGAGTGGGGGGTCAAGAGACCCAGTACTTC
- | TRBJ1-2 | - | TRBV3-1 | CASGGGARYGYTF | TGTGCCAGCGGGGGGGGCGCGAGGTATGGCTACACCTTC
- | TRBJ1-4 | - | TRBV6-2/TRBV6-3 | CASTKRTNYANEKLFF | TGTGCCAGCACCAAAAGGACCAACTATGCAAATGAAAAACTGTTTTTT
- | TRBJ2-3 | - | TRBV2 | CASSVARGADTQYF | TGTGCCAGCAGTGTTGCCAGGGGTGCAGATACGCAGTATTTT
few | TRBJ2-1 | - | TRBV5-1 | CASGTTVGNEQFF | TGCGCCAGCGGAACGACTGTGGGCAATGAGCAGTTCTTC
- | TRBJ1-6 | - | TRBV20-1 | CSATSTGTNSPLHF | TGCAGTGCTACTTCTACAGGAACTAATTCACCCCTCCACTTT
- | TRBJ2-3 | TRBD2 | TRBV5-8 | CASSLNLRTSGFTDTQYF | TGTGCCAGCAGCTTAAACCTAAGGACTAGCGGGTTCACTGATACGCAGTATTTT
- | TRBJ2-3 | TRBD1 | TRBV15 | CATSPDRGYTDTQYF | TGTGCCACCAGTCCGGACAGGGGTTACACAGATACGCAGTATTTT
- | TRBJ1-5 | - | TRBV20-1 | CSAYGGPNQPQHF | TGCAGTGCTTATGGAGGTCCCAATCAGCCCCAGCATTTT
- | TRBJ2-7 | - | TRBV6-2/TRBV6-3 | CASRRTYGIYEQYF | TGTGCCAGCAGAAGGACATATGGGATCTACGAGCAGTACTTC